Reported below is one TCR beta chain. Its target is unknown. Reverse transcription of approximately 0.55 ug total RNA with a constant-region primer produced TCR beta cDNA. ARM-PCR was slightly modified, and three nested multiplex PCR rounds with it gave rise to the TCR beta libraries. TRBV1-TRBV30 forward primers and a C-beta reverse primer were used in the first two PCR rounds, which each ran for approximately 11 cycles. A single record per CDR3 protein comes from TCRdb applying MiXCR to the multiplex PCR reads. The sample shows fewer than 200,000 distinct CDR3 sequences, around four fifths of them seen only once. This record comes from a study of tumor-infiltrating lymphocytes in primary liver carcinoma. The V gene's germline CDR1 is SEHNR and CDR2 FQNEAQ (reference sequence). J gave up 2 bases and V 3 bases, and 4 bases lay outside the gene matches. The CDR3 consists of 15 residues. Findings and limits, study-wide: Tumor region pairs shared more overlap than did tumor-adjacent and tumor-blood pairs. Merely some 8-24% of top clones spanned all five tumor regions.

Unsorted bulk tissue, about 17-33 mg of it, served as the source for co-extraction of RNA and DNA. The chain links TRBV7-9 to TRBJ2-3, with 8 bases identical to TRBD2. The sequenced material came from tumor tissue from primary liver carcinoma. This receptor was obtained from a man aged 35 to 55 with primary liver carcinoma and hepatitis B virus infection. The CDR3 is CASSFPTSDTDTQYF. The CDR3 nucleotides are TGTGCCAGCAGCTTTCCGACTAGCGACACAGATACGCAGTATTTT.